This paragraph reports one T cell receptor (beta chain). It lacks a known antigen. No much larger clone is present one base from it, and per-base qualities are unavailable. Library generation was performed with the immunoSEQ multiplex PCR assay. The multiplex PCR relied on a mix of 60 forward primers for TCR Vbeta segments and 13 reverse primers for TCR Jbeta segments. The CDR3 region of rearranged TCR beta genes was amplified from genomic DNA by a multiplex PCR assay. On the Illumina HiSeq System, the amplified TCR beta libraries were sequenced as 87-base-pair reads. In the paper's pipeline: In a later analysis, around 80 million unique TCR beta chains were counted across the approximately 640 repertoires, and roughly 11 million of these chains were shared by at least two donors. Raw reads were error-corrected and collapsed into unique sequences by a nearest-neighbor algorithm in which closely related sequences were merged to remove PCR and sequencing errors. V, D and J gene segments were assigned by aligning CDR3 sequences to IMGT reference sequences. For a sequence to be retained, a match of at least six nucleotides was required to both a V gene segment and a J gene segment. A rearrangement was called productive if the CDR3 had no stop codons and remained in frame with V and J, and every other rearrangement was called non-productive. Following IMGT convention, CDR3 was defined as the stretch from the second conserved V-encoded cysteine up to the conserved J-encoded phenylalanine. The earlier analysis of about 560 of the donors excluded any sequence lacking an unambiguous match to a single V gene segment. An earlier analysis of about 590 of the donors classified V segments as functional when productive rearrangements were above 56.7% and as segregating when the standard deviation between donors was above 5%. A statistical classification framework was built for diagnosing cytomegalovirus status from the catalog of TCR beta chain sequences. V and J gene assignment, in a later analysis, came from comparing TCR nucleotide sequences with IMGT/GENE-DB human TR gene sequences. Using the TCRdist pipeline, a later analysis assigned CDR3 sequences along with most-parsimonious VDJ recombination scenarios. A later analysis defined each TCR beta chain by its CDR3 amino acid sequence plus V-gene family, and excluded reads lacking a unique V-gene family. In a later analysis, 450 to 600 highly shared, low-generation-probability nucleotide sequences were removed to address suspected cross-contamination and a sequencing artifact. In a later analysis, a clonal expansion index was calculated for each public chain from normalized within-repertoire ranks of inferred template counts. A later analysis computed generation probabilities with a VDJ recombination model fitted to out-of-frame rearrangements, and checked the results against IGoR. In a later analysis, TCR-TCR, TCR-HLA and TCR-CMV co-occurrence was scored with hypergeometric tests, and a repertoire-size bias correction was applied to TCR pairs. In a later analysis, false discovery rates were estimated by permuting HLA or CMV assignments 20 times. In a later analysis, co-occurring TCRs were grouped with DBSCAN, and TCRdist sequence similarity was added when clustering was performed within HLA-allele-positive subsets. For co-occurrence clustering, repertoires with fewer than 30,000 or more than 120,000 public chains were excluded, along with roughly 5 repertoires with anomalous nucleotide sharing. In its TCRdb copy, this immuneACCESS table keeps in-frame sequences only and misses some clones. Where compared with another copy, unresolved V genes explain less than half of these, and the others have no known cause. Clonal size and the V and J genes are those of that table, whereas D and trimming came from the DNA. Present in this sample are 74,000 or so clones, about 79% of which were seen just once. The ten largest clones take up 7% to 7.5% of the sample.

This specimen comes from a study of cytomegalovirus exposure and HLA in healthy donors (TCRdb year 2017). Regarding the study in general: According to an earlier analysis of 587 of the donors, some 180 million T cells yielded 117 million unique TCR beta sequences and about 300 Gb of sequence data. An early release that covered roughly 600 HLA-typed donors contained around 300 gigabases of sequencing data and some 87 million unique TCR sequences. Of the roughly 400 genotyped donors, 65% to 90% were placed in the genetic ancestry cluster associated with self-reported Caucasian donors. The study aimed to test whether signatures of past pathogen exposure could be identified by cataloging public T cell receptors. The T cell repertoires of some 670 subjects were profiled by immunosequencing and related to cytomegalovirus serostatus. In addition to the first cohort of 666 subjects, a separate validation cohort of 120 different subjects was used. The study combined high-throughput TCR immunosequencing, statistical association of individual TCRs with disease status, and machine learning to predict cytomegalovirus infection status. To study patterns of TCR occurrence, a later analysis re-analyzed previously published TCR beta repertoires from around 660 donors and added high-resolution HLA genotyping. In the later analysis, no new phenotypic data were used to find candidate immune exposures; instead, reliance was placed on TCR beta sequences and their occurrence across donors. An earlier analysis of 587 of the donors used high-throughput TCR beta sequencing to judge whether each TCR beta V gene segment behaved as functional or pseudogenic. Donor age, sex, ethnicity and CMV serostatus were compiled together with the repertoire data. Genome-wide SNP genotypes for about 55% of the roughly 670 donors were used in a later genetic analysis, which treated that subset as a discovery cohort. Every discovery cohort repertoire had been produced on one sequencing platform. Both class I and class II loci were covered by HLA typing, at four-digit resolution. The number of typed donors differed by locus: roughly 620-630 for A, B, C, DRB1 and DQB1; some 500 for DQA1; roughly 600 for DPA1; and about 470 for DPB1. Because of strong linkage in the cohort, four or five DR-DQ haplotypes were treated as single units for association and clustering. On average, around 230,000 unique TCR beta nucleotide sequences were sequenced per donor among several hundred genotyped donors of the cohort, with roughly 18% of those sequences being non-productive.

Beyond this particular receptor, the publication reports: The sequencing pipeline was judged likely to have produced a cluster of highly shared sequence variants as a technical artifact. Roughly uniform sequencing depth across donors was assumed in presence/absence analyses, although this assumption may not hold. Strong co-occurrence of HLA alleles, especially DR and DQ, made assigning TCR associations to individual alleles difficult. While some public TCRs were present in many individuals, most TCR sequences turned up only very rarely across donors. In a later analysis, around 17,000 TCR beta sequences were associated with specific HLA alleles at a false discovery rate of 0.05. Some IMGT-functional V segments, including TRBV6-2 and TRBV6-3, could not be distinguished by the 87-base-pair reads and were therefore excluded. In both the original and validation cohorts, the classifier was reported to diagnose cytomegalovirus status with high specificity and sensitivity. Only TCR beta chains were sequenced in this cohort, and the absence of alpha or paired-chain data limited detectable features. In a later analysis, TCR association rates were found to vary across HLA loci, with the most associated TCRs seen for DRB1 alleles and the fewest for HLA-C alleles. A later analysis reported that several top co-occurrence clusters appeared linked to parvovirus B19, influenza, CMV and Epstein-Barr virus. The only immune exposure information available for the cohort was CMV serostatus. In an earlier analysis of fewer than 700 of the donors, most TCR beta V segments appeared in productive rearrangements about 87% or about 30% of the time, broadly matching IMGT annotations. The study gave a list of around 170 TCR beta chains associated with cytomegalovirus. In a later genetic analysis, a missense DCLRE1C variant was associated with V-gene and J-gene trimming of TCR beta chains, and the association was replicated in an independent cohort. Because HLA typing was unavailable for some donors at each locus, only the typed subset was used in association tests. Compared with the roughly 670-donor mean, donors in an Asian-associated ancestry cluster had fewer N-insertions in productive TCRs, according to a later genetic analysis. Three of the identified cytomegalovirus-associated TCR beta chains were confirmed in vitro to be specific for cytomegalovirus antigens. In a later analysis, most CMV-associated TCR beta chains were found to appear HLA-restricted, with HLA associations seemingly driven largely by CMV exposure. A further reported finding was that TCR beta sequences accurately predicted the HLA-A and HLA-B alleles for most subjects in the first cohort. Because counts were too low, 15 or so rarely observed V segments, including chromosome 9 orphons, were excluded from the earlier analysis of some 540 of the donors. A later analysis found that HLA-associated TCR beta chains were more clonally expanded and had lower generation probabilities than equally common non-associated chains. The authors suggested that the approach could potentially be extended to other disease states and immunological phenotypes. Correlated functional status among segregating V segments might reflect linkage disequilibrium, but an unknown experimental factor could not be ruled out.

In total, fewer than 750 healthy bone marrow donors made up the cohort. All cohort members were sampled while nominally healthy, although unrecorded immune exposures were likely present. The donor was CMV seronegative and belonged to the group of around 400 seronegative cohort members. A peripheral blood sample was collected from each donor, and TCR beta sequencing was performed on peripheral blood mononuclear cells. The Qiagen DNeasy Blood Extraction Kit was used to extract genomic DNA from the blood cell samples. Its CDR3 holds 17 amino acids, cysteine through phenylalanine. The only DNA kept is the CDR3, 51 bases in frame from the first base. V is clipped by 0 bases and J by 5 bases, and the sequence between their germline boundaries is 16 bases long. CDR1 and CDR2, looked up from the germline V gene, are MGHRA and YSYEKL.

This receptor was taken from a woman in her thirties or forties in good health and CMV-seronegative. This receptor chain uses TRBV4-1 and TRBJ2-2; TRBD1 could be the D gene, as 6 bases match. Sequences were obtained from PBMCs. The DNA sequence is TGCGCCAGCAGCCAAGATCCGGGGTTTCAGGGGACCGGGGAGCTGTTTTTT. Protein translation: CASSQDPGFQGTGELFF.